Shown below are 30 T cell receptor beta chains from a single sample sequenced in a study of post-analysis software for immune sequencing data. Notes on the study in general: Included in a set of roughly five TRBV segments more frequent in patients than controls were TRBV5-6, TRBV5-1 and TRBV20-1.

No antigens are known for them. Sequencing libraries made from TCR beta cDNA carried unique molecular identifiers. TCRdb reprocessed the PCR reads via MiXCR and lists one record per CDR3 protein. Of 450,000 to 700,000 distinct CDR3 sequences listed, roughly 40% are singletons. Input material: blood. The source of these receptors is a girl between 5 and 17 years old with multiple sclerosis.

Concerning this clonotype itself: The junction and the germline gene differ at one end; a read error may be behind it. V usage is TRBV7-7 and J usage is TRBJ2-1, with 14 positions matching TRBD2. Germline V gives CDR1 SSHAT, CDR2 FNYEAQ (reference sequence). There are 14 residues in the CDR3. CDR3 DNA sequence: TGTGCTAGCAGCTTAGGGACTAGCGGGAGCCGACAGTTCTTC. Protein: CASSLGTSGSRQFF. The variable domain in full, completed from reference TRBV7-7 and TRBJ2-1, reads GAGVSQSPRYKVTKRGQDVTLRCDPISSHATLYWYQQALGQGPEFLTYFNYEAQPDKSGLPSDRFSAERPEGSISTLTIQRTEQRDSAMYRCASSLGTSGSRQFFGPGTRLTVL.

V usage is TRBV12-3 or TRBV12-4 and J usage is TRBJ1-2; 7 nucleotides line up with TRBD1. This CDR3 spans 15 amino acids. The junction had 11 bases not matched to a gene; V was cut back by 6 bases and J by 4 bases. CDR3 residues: CASSPPGQLLYGYTF. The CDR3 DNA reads TGTGCCAGCAGCCCTCCGGGACAGTTGCTCTATGGCTACACCTTC.

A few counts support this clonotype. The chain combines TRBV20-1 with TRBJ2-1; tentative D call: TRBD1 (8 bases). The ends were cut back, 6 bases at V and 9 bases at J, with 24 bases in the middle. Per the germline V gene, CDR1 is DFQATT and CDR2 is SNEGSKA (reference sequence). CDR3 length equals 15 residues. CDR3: CSAPRTGRAGGEQFF. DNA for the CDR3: TGCAGTGCCCCCAGGACAGGGAGGGCAGGCGGTGAGCAGTTCTTC.

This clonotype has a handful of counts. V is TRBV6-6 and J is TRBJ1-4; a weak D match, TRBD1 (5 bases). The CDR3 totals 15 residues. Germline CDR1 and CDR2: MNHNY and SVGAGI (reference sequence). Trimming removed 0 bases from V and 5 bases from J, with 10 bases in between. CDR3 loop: CASSYSGGGNEKLFF. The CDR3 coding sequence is TGTGCCAGCAGTTACTCGGGCGGGGGGAATGAAAAACTGTTTTTT.

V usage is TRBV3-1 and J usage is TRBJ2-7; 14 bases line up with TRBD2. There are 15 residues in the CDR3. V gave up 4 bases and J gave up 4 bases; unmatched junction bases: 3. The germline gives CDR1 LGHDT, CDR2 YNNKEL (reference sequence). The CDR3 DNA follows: TGTGCCAGCAGCCGAGGGACTAGCGGGGGTTACGAGCAGTACTTC. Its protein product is CASSRGTSGGYEQYF.

This chain's CDR3 is CASSDLRLAESYEQYF. CDR3 sequence (DNA): TGCGCCAGCAGTGACCTCCGACTAGCGGAGAGCTACGAGCAGTACTTC. This rearrangement joins TRBV10-2 to TRBJ2-7, with 9 nucleotides matching TRBD2. The CDR3 has 16 residues. J gave up 3 bases and V 3 bases, and 9 bases lay outside the gene matches. Germline V CDR1 and CDR2: WSHSY, SAAADI.

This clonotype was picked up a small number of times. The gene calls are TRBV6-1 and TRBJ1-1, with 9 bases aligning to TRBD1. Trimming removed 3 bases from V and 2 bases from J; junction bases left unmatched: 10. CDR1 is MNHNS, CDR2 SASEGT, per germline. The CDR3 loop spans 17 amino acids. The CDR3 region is CASSDPPGTGYNTEAFF. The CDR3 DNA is TGTGCCAGCAGTGATCCTCCCGGGACAGGGTATAACACTGAAGCTTTCTTT.

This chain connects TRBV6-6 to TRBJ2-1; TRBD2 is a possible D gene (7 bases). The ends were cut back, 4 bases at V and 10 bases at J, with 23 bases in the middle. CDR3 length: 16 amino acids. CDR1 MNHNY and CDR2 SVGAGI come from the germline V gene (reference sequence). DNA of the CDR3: TGTGCCAGCAGTTTATTAGAGGGAGGGACTACAGGGGAGCAGTTCTTC. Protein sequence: CASSLLEGGTTGEQFF.

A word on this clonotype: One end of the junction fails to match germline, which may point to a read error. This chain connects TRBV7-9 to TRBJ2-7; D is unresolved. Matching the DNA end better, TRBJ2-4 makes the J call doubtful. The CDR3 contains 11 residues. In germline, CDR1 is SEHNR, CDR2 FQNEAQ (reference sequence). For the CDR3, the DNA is TGTGTCAGCAGCCTAGGAGACATTCAGTACTTC. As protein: CVSSLGDIQYF.

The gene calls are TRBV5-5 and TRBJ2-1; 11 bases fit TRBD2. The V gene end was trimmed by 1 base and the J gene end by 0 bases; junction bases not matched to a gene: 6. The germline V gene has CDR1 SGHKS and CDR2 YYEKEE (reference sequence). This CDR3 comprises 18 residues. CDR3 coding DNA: TGTGCCAGCAGCTTGACCACTAGCGGGGGAAGCTCCTACAATGAGCAGTTCTTC. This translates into CASSLTTSGGSSYNEQFF.

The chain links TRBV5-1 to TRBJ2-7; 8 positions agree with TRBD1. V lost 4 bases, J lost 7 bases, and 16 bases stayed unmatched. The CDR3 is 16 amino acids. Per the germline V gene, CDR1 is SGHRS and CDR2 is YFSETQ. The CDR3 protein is CASSPLNTGGRGEQYF. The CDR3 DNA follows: TGCGCCAGCAGCCCCCTTAATACAGGGGGAAGAGGGGAGCAGTACTTC.

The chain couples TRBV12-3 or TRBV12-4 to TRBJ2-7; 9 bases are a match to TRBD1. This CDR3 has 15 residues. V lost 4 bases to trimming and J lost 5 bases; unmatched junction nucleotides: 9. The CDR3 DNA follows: TGTGCCAGCAGTTCCTCCGGGACAGGGTACGACGAGCAGTACTTC. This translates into CASSSSGTGYDEQYF.

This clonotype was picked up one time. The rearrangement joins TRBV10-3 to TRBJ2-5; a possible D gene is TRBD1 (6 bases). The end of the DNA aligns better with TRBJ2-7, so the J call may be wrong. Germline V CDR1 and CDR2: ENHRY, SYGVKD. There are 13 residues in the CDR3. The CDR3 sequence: CATIEDRSYEQYF. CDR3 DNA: TGTGCCACCATTGAGGACAGATCCTACGAGCAGTACTTC.

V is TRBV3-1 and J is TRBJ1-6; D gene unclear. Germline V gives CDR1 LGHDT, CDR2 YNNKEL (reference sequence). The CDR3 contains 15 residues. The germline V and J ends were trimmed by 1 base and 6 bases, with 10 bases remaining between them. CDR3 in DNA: TGTGCCAGCAGCCAAGGCAGTTCGACTAATTCACCCCTCCACTTT. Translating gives CASSQGSSTNSPLHF.

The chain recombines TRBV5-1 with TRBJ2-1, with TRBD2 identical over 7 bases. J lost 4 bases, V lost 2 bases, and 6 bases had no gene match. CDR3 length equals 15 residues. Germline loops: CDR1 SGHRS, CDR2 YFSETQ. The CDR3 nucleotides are TGCGCCAGCAGCTTAAAGCGGGGTACGTACAATGAGCAGTTCTTC. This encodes CASSLKRGTYNEQFF.

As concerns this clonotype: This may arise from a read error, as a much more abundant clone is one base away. The CDR3 spells CAISESTQGTNEQFF. The CDR3 region has the DNA TGTGCCATCAGTGAGTCGACGCAGGGGACAAATGAGCAGTTCTTC. V usage is TRBV10-3 and J usage is TRBJ2-1, with a tentative D call TRBD1 (6 bases). Trimming left V 0 bases short and J 7 bases short, with 13 bases between. The CDR3 consists of 15 residues. Germline CDR1 and CDR2: ENHRY and SYGVKD.

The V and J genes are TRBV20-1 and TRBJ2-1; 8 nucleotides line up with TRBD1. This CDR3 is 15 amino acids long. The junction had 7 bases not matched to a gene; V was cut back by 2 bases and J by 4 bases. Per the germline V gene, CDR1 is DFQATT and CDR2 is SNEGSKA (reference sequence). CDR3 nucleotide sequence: TGCAGTGCTAGAAGGCAGGGGGCAACGTACAATGAGCAGTTCTTC. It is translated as CSARRQGATYNEQFF.

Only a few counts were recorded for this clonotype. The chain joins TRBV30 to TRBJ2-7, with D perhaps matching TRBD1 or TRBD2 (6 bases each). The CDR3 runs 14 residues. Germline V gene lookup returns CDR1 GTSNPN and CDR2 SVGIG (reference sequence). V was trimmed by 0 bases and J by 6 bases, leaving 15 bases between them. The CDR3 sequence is CAWSVGGSGREQYF. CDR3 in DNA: TGTGCCTGGAGTGTAGGGGGGAGCGGGCGCGAGCAGTACTTC.

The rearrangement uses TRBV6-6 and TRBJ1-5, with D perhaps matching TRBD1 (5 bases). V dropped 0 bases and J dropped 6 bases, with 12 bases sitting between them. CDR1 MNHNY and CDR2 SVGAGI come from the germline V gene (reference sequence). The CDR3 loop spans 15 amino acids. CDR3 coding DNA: TGTGCCAGCAGTTACTCGCTGGGACCGGGTCAGCCCCAGCATTTT. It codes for CASSYSLGPGQPQHF.

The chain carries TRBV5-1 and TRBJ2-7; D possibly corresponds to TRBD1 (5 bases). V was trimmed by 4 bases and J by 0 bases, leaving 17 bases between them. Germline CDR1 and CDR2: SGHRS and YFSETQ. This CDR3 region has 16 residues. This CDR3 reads CASSPSFGASSYEQYF. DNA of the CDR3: TGCGCCAGCAGCCCCTCCTTTGGGGCTAGCTCCTACGAGCAGTACTTC.

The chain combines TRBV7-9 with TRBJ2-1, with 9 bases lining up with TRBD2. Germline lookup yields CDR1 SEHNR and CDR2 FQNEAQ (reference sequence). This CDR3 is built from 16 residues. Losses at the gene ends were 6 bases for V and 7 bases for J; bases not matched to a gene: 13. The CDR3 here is CASSHRDSGRGNEQFF. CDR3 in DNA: TGTGCCAGCAGTCATCGGGATAGCGGGAGAGGGAATGAGCAGTTCTTC.

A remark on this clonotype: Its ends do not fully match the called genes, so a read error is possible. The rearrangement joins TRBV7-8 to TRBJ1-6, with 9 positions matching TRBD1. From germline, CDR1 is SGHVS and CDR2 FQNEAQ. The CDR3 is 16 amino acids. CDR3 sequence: CASSLGDGTGNSPPHF. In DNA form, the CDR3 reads TGTGCCAGCAGCCTAGGGGACGGGACAGGGAATTCACCCCCCCACTTT.

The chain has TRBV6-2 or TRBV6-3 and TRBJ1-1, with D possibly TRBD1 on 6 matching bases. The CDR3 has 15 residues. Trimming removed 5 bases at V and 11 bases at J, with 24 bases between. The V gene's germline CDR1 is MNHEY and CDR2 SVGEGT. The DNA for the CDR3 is TGTGCCAGCAGTCCTATAAATTTCGGGACATCGAAGGCTTTCTTT. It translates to CASSPINFGTSKAFF.

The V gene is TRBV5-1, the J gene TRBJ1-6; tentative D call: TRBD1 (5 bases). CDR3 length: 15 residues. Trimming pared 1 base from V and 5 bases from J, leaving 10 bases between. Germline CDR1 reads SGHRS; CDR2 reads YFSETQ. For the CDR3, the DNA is TGCGCCAGCAGCTTGTCTACAGGAGATAATTCACCCCTCCACTTT. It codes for CASSLSTGDNSPLHF.

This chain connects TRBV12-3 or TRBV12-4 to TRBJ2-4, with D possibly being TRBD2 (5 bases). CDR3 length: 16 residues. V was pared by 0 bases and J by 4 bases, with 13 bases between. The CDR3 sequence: CASSLARGPSKNIQYF. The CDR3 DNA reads TGTGCCAGCAGTTTAGCGCGAGGGCCATCAAAAAACATTCAGTACTTC.

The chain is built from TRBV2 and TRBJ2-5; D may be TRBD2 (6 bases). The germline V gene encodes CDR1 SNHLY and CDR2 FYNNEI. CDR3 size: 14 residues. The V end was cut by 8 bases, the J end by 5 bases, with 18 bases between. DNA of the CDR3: TGTGCCAGCTCCCGGGGGTGGTTCTGGGAGACCCAGTACTTC. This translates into CASSRGWFWETQYF.

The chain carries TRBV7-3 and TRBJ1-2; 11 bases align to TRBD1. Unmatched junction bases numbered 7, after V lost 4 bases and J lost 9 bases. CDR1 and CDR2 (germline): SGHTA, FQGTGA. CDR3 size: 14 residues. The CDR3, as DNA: TGTGCCAGCAGCTGGACAGGGGGCGATTTGAGCTACACCTTC. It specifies CASSWTGGDLSYTF.

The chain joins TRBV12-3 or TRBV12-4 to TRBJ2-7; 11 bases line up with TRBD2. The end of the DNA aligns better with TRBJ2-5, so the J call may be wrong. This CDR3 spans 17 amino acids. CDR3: CASSPLAGGRIGETQYF. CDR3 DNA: TGTGCCAGCAGTCCATTAGCGGGAGGGAGGATAGGGGAGACCCAGTACTTC.

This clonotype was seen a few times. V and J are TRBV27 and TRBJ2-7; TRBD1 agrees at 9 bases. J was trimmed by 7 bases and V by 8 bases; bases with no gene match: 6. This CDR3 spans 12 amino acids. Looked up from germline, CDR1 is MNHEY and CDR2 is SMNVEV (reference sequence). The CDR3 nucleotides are TGTGCCAGCCGGACAGGGGTAGGGGAGCAGTACTTC. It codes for CASRTGVGEQYF.

The CDR3 loop is CASSLQAGAHTGELFF. CDR3 sequence (DNA): TGTGCCAGCAGCTTACAAGCGGGGGCGCACACCGGGGAGCTGTTTTTT. The V and J genes are TRBV14 and TRBJ2-2; 8 nucleotides align to TRBD2. In germline, CDR1 is SGHDN, CDR2 FVKESK. The CDR3 loop spans 16 amino acids. Losses at the gene ends were 5 bases for V and 3 bases for J; bases not matched to a gene: 8.